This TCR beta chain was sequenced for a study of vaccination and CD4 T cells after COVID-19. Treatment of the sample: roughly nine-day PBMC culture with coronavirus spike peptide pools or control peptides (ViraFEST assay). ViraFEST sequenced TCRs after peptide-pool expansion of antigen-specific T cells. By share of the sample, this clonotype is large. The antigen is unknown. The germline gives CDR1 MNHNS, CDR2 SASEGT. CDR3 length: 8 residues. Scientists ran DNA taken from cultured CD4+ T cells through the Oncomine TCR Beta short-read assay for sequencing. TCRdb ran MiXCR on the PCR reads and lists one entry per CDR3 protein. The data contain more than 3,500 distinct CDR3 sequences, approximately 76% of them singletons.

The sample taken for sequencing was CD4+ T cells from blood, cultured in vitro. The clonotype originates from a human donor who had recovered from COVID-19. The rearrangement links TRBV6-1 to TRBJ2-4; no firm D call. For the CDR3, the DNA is TGTACCAAGGACATTCAGTACTTC. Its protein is CTKDIQYF.